The sequence of this T cell receptor beta chain was determined in a study of T cells in Graves' hyperthyroidism and ophthalmopathy. Clinical symptoms, serum thyroxine, TRAb, thyroid ultrasound and orbital computed tomography informed diagnoses. Per the germline V gene, CDR1 is SGHTA and CDR2 is FQGTGA. CDR3 length equals 14 residues. The ends were cut back, 2 bases at V and 5 bases at J, with 13 bases in the middle. Comments on this clonotype: A read error is possible here, since a much larger clone lies one base away.

Amplified regions were TCR beta CDR3 sequences from RNA transcripts. TCR CDR3 underwent first-round RT-PCR with the HTBI primer set. Via MiXCR, TCRdb re-called the multiplex PCR reads, giving one row per CDR3 protein. The table shows 490,000 or so distinct CDR3 sequences, with just under 20% occurring only once. This sequence was found in a middle-aged man with Graves' ophthalmopathy. The J gene is TRBJ2-7, the V gene TRBV7-3; possibly TRBD2 for D (6 bases). Sequences were obtained from blood. In DNA, the CDR3 is TGTGCCAGCAGCTTAGGGGGGTCTAACAACGAGCAGTACTTC. This gives the protein CASSLGGSNNEQYF.